This T cell receptor beta chain was observed in a study of shared clonotypes between healthy human individuals. Study findings and constraints: The naive CD4 repertoires of a handful of donors were compared, and roughly 5% of clonotypes were shared. Relative to memory subsets, naive subsets generally showed larger estimated richness. Rarefaction indicated that sorted-subset sequencing remained incomplete although depth was large.

All the donors were Caucasian adults who lived in Nashville, Tennessee. Clones were sequenced by immunoSEQ multiplex PCR, and TCRdb holds only the in-frame ones, with some missing. Among about 2 million clones listed, over 85% were seen once. As for this clone: Its specificity is not known.

The source is a man aged 18 to 29 in good health. The sequencing sample was made of naive CD4+ T cells sorted from blood. Subset denoted: CD45RA+ positively selected.

The CDR3 loop is CASSSGYLQSNSPLHF. CDR3 coding DNA: TGTGCCAGCAGCTCGGGCTATCTACAGAGTAATTCACCCCTCCACTTT. This chain joins TRBV11-2 and TRBJ1-6; no definite D call. Trimming removed 4 bases at V and 6 bases at J, with 16 bases between. Looked up from germline, CDR1 is SGHAT and CDR2 is FQNNGV. The CDR3 runs to 16 residues.